These 8 T cell receptor beta chains came from one sample sequenced in a study of monozygotic twins with inflammatory bowel disease. TCRdb re-called the 5' RACE reads and gives one entry per CDR3 protein, without DNA. This listing includes around 140,000 distinct CDR3 sequences. Sequencing was carried out using blood. All receptors come from a human donor with ulcerative colitis or Crohn's disease, or a healthy co-twin of an affected twin (not recorded which).

The chain links TRBV5-4 to TRBJ2-7; TCRdb indicates TRBD1, and absent DNA this call remains unverified. The germline V gene has CDR1 SGHNT and CDR2 YYREEE (reference sequence). CDR3 size: 14 residues. This CDR3 reads CASSGTGTGGKEVF.

The rearrangement links TRBV19 to TRBJ1-6. CDR3 size: 14 residues. In germline, CDR1 is LNHDA, CDR2 SQIVND (reference sequence). CDR3 amino acids: CASSLDSYNSPLHF. The full variable domain, with the rest looked up from reference TRBV19 and TRBJ1-6, is DGGITQSPKYLFRKEGQNVTLSCEQNLNHDAMYWYRQDPGQGLRLIYYSQIVNDFQKGDIAEGYSVSREKKESFPLTVTSAQKNPTAFYLCASSLDSYNSPLHFGNGTRLTVT.

J is TRBJ1-6 and V is TRBV20-1; the D call of TRBD1 rests on TCRdb alone, since no DNA is present to check it. Germline CDR1 is DFQATT and CDR2 is SNEGSKA (reference sequence). The CDR3 has 14 residues. CDR3 residues: CSVRERQGNSPLHF.

The chain links TRBV12-3 or TRBV12-4 to TRBJ1-1; TCRdb indicates TRBD1, and absent DNA this call remains unverified. This CDR3 contains 14 residues. The CDR3 reads CASSRQGRLTEAFF.

This chain connects TRBV2 to TRBJ2-2; TCRdb designates TRBD1, a call that cannot be tested without DNA. This CDR3 is 15 amino acids long. CDR1 SNHLY and CDR2 FYNNEI come from the germline V gene. The CDR3 reads CASSKQGSGTGELFF.

The chain has TRBV30 and TRBJ1-1; the D call of TRBD1 rests on TCRdb alone, since no DNA is present to check it. CDR3 length: 16 residues. The germline V gene encodes CDR1 GTSNPN and CDR2 SVGIG (reference sequence). The CDR3 sequence is CAWSDGTGRGGTEAFF.

The V and J genes are TRBV5-1 and TRBJ1-1. The CDR3 has 14 residues. CDR1 SGHRS and CDR2 YFSETQ come from the germline V gene. The CDR3 here is CASTSESGNTEAFF.

The chain joins TRBV5-5 to TRBJ2-3. Germline loops: CDR1 SGHKS, CDR2 YYEKEE (reference sequence). The CDR3 spans 13 residues. CDR3 sequence reads: CASSLLIGDTQYF.